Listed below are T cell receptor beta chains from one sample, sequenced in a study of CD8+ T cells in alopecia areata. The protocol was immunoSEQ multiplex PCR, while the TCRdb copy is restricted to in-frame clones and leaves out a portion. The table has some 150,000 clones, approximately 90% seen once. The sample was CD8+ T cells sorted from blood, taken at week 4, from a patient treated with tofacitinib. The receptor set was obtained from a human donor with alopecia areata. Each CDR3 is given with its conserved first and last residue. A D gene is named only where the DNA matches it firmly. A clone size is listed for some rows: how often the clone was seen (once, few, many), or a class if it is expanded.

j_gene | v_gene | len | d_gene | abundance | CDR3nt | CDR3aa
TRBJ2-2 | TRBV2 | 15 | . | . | TGTGCCAGCAGTGAAGATCCAGCTTCTGCCGGGGAGCTGTTTTTT | CASSEDPASAGELFF
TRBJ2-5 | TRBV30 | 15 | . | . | TGTGCCTGGAGTAGCTCGAGGGGAGAACAAGAGACCCAGTACTTC | CAWSSSRGEQETQYF
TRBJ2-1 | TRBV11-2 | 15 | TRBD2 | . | TGTGCCAGCAGCTTAGGTGGGACTAGCAGCAATGAGCAGTTCTTC | CASSLGGTSSNEQFF
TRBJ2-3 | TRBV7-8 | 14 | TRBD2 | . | TGTGCCAGCAGCCACCGGACTAGCTTGGATACGCAGTATTTT | CASSHRTSLDTQYF
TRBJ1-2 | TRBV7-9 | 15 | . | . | TGTGCCAGCAGCTTGGAGGCCTCGAGGTCGGAGGGCTACACCTTC | CASSLEASRSEGYTF
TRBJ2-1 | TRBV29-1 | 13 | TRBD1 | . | TGCAGCGTCTCAGGGGGCACCTACAATGAGCAGTTCTTC | CSVSGGTYNEQFF
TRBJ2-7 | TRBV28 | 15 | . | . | TGTGCCAGCAACCCGCGAGAGGGGCAGACCTACGAGCAGTACTTC | CASNPREGQTYEQYF
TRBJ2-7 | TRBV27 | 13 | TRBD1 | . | TGTGCCAGCGGACAGGCAGGAAACTACGAGCAGTACTTC | CASGQAGNYEQYF
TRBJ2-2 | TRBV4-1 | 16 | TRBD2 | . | TGCGCCAGCAGCCAAAGGGGACTAGCGGGAGTGTTTGAGCTGTTTTTT | CASSQRGLAGVFELFF
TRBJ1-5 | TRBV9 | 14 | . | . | TGTGCCAGCAGCGTAGACGGGTCGAATCAGCCCCAGCATTTT | CASSVDGSNQPQHF
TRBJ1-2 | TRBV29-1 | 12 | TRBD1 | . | TGCAGCGTGACAGGGAAGAACTATGGCTACACCTTC | CSVTGKNYGYTF
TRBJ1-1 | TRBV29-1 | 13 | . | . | TGCAGCGTTGTCGGGGGCGCGGGAACTGAAGCTTTCTTT | CSVVGGAGTEAFF
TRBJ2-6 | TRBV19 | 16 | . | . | TGTGCCAGTAGTAAACAGGGCAGCTCTGGGGCCAACGTCCTGACTTTC | CASSKQGSSGANVLTF
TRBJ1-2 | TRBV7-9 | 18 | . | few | TGTGCCAGCAGCACCCCGGGGAGCCAGGGGTATCCGTGGGGAGGCTACACCTTC | CASSTPGSQGYPWGGYTF
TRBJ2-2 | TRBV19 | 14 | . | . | TGTGCCAGTAGTACTAGCGCGAACACCGGGGAGCTGTTTTTT | CASSTSANTGELFF
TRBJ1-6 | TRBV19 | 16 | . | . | TGTGCCAGTAGTATCGCGGGGGGATTTTCCGGCTCACCCCTCCACTTT | CASSIAGGFSGSPLHF
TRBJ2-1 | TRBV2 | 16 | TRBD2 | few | TGTGCCAGTCCCGACGAGACTAGCGGGGGGCCAAATGAGCAGTTCTTC | CASPDETSGGPNEQFF
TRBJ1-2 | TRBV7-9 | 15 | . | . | TGTGCCAGCAGCCCCGGTTCCGGGGGCGACTATGGCTACACCTTC | CASSPGSGGDYGYTF
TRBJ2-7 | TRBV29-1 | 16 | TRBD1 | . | TGCAGCGTCGAATTCCCACCGGGACAGGCCCCATACGAGCAGTACTTC | CSVEFPPGQAPYEQYF
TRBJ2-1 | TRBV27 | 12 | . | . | TGTGCCAGCAGTTTAAGGGGGAATGAGCAGTTCTTC | CASSLRGNEQFF
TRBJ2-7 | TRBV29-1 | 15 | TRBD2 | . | TGCAGCGTTGTCGCTAGCGGGGGGCCGGGGTTCGAGCAGTACTTC | CSVVASGGPGFEQYF
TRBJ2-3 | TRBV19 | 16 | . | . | TGTGCCAGTGCTGGGACATTCGATAGACGCACAGATACGCAGTATTTT | CASAGTFDRRTDTQYF
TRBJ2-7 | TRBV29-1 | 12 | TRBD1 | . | TGCAGCGCTGGGACAGGAGATTACGAGCAGTACTTC | CSAGTGDYEQYF
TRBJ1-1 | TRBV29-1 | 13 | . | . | TGCAGCGTTGAATCAGGGATGAACACTGAAGCTTTCTTT | CSVESGMNTEAFF
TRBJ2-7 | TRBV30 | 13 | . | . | TGTGCCTGGAGTGTCCTACTAGCCTACGAGCAGTACTTC | CAWSVLLAYEQYF
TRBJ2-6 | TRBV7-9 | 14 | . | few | TGTGCCAGCAGGGTTGGCTCTGGGGCCAACGTCCTGACTTTC | CASRVGSGANVLTF
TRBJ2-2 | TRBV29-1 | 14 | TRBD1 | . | TGCAGCGTGAATACCGGGACAGGCACCGGGGAGCTGTTTTTT | CSVNTGTGTGELFF
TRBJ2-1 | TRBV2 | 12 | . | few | TGTGCCAGCAGTGATCAGCGGAATGAGCAGTTCTTC | CASSDQRNEQFF
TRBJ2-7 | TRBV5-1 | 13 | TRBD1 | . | TGCGCCAGCAGACCCGGACAGGGGCACGAGCAGTACTTC | CASRPGQGHEQYF
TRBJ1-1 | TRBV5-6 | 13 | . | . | TGTGCCAGCGGAACTACAGGGCCGACTGAAGCTTTCTTT | CASGTTGPTEAFF
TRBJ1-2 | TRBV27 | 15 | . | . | TGTGCCAGCAGTTTTTTCAAGGGGTCTAACTATGGCTACACCTTC | CASSFFKGSNYGYTF
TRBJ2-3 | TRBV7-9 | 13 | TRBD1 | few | TGTGCCAGCGGGGACAGGGTGTTTGATACGCAGTATTTT | CASGDRVFDTQYF
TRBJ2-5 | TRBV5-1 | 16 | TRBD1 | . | TGCGCCAGCAGCTTCACTCCCGACAGGGAACAAGAGACCCAGTACTTC | CASSFTPDREQETQYF
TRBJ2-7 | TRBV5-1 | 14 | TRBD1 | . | TGCGCCAGCAGTACCGGGACAGGGTCCTACGAGCAGTACTTC | CASSTGTGSYEQYF
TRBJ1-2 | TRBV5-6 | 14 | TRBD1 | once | TGTGCCAGCAGCTTGGGTGGGACAGCTCATGGCTACACCTTC | CASSLGGTAHGYTF
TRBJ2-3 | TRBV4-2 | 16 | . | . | TGTGCCAGCAGCCAAGAGGAGAAAGGGGTAGGAGATACGCAGTATTTT | CASSQEEKGVGDTQYF
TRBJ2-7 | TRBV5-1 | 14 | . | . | TGCGCCAGCAGCTCGCCTAGCGAAGACTACGAGCAGTACTTC | CASSSPSEDYEQYF
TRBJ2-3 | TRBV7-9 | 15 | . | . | TGTGCCAGCAGCTTAAGGGGGGCGAGGGCAGATACGCAGTATTTT | CASSLRGARADTQYF
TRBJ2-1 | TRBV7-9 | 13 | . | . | TGTGCCAGCAGCCCCGGACCTTGGGATGAGCAGTTCTTC | CASSPGPWDEQFF